Below, one T cell receptor (beta chain) is given with its context. The data were taken from a study of OX40 agonist ivuxolimab in advanced cancers. Generated by immunoSEQ multiplex PCR, the TCRdb table keeps only in-frame clones and is missing some. Altogether tens of thousands of clones are present, 75% to 90% being singletons, with the ten largest covering around 0.38%. CDR3 length: 13 residues. V was shortened by 1 base and J by 2 bases, with 3 bases between the two germline ends. Germline lookup yields CDR1 SGHTA and CDR2 FQGNSA. This chain uses TRBV7-2 with TRBJ1-5; D is unresolved. Sequences were derived from CD4+ or CD8+ T cells sorted from blood, sampled in a trial of the OX40 agonist ivuxolimab. The receptor comes from an adult with an advanced solid tumor such as melanoma, head and neck, liver or kidney cancer. In nucleotides, the CDR3 is TGTGCCAGCAGCTTAGTTGGCAATCAGCCCCAGCATTTT. It codes for CASSLVGNQPQHF. Looking up the rest from reference TRBV7-2 and TRBJ1-5 gives the full variable domain: GAGVSQSPSNKVTEKGKDVELRCDPISGHTALYWYRQSLGQGLEFLIYFQGNSAPDKSGLPSDRFSAERTGGSVSTLTIQRTQQEDSAVYLCASSLVGNQPQHFGDGTRLSIL.